One and the same sample provided the 32 T cell receptor beta chains below, sequenced in a study of T cells after yellow fever vaccination. In TCRdb, the 5' RACE reads were re-called with MiXCR into one record per CDR3 protein. The sample holds some 110,000 distinct CDR3 sequences, about 7% seen once. Sequenced material: CD4+ T cells sorted from PBMCs, taken roughly seven weeks after the first yellow fever vaccination. The receptors were gathered from a man younger than 35 who received the YFV17D yellow fever vaccine.

This clonotype was seen at least ten times. The chain joins TRBV7-9 to TRBJ2-7; D is ambiguous. The CDR3 loop spans 11 amino acids. Germline CDR1 is SEHNR and CDR2 is FQNEAQ (reference sequence). With 5 bases removed from V and 1 base from J, the gap between germline ends came to 3 bases. The CDR3, as DNA: TGTGCCAGCAGCCTGTCCTACGAGCAGTACTTC. This codes for CASSLSYEQYF.

This clonotype was recorded at least ten times. This chain connects TRBV29-1 to TRBJ1-1; maybe TRBD1 (5 bases). The CDR3 contains 15 residues. Germline-derived CDR1 and CDR2 are SQVTM and ANQGSEA. The V and J ends lost 4 bases and 0 bases respectively, with 15 bases between them. The CDR3: CSVGGGWGMNTEAFF. CDR3 sequence (DNA): TGCAGCGTTGGGGGGGGATGGGGGATGAACACTGAAGCTTTCTTT.

The V and J genes are TRBV5-1 and TRBJ2-3, with 8 bases identical to TRBD2. Germline V gene data show CDR1 as SGHRS and CDR2 as YFSETQ. The CDR3 covers 15 residues. Trimming cost V 4 bases and J 5 bases; bases outside gene matches: 9. The CDR3 region is CASSPRGGRVDTQYF. The CDR3, as DNA: TGCGCCAGCAGCCCCCGGGGGGGCCGGGTAGATACGCAGTATTTT. Full variable domain (rest looked up from reference TRBV5-1 and TRBJ2-3): KAGVTQTPRYLIKTRGQQVTLSCSPISGHRSVSWYQQTPGQGLQFLFEYFSETQRNKGNFPGRFSGRQFSNSRSEMNVSTLELGDSALYLCASSPRGGRVDTQYFGPGTRLTVL.

This clonotype was seen more than once but under ten times. The chain is built from TRBV19 and TRBJ1-4, with TRBD1 matching 7 bases. Looked up from germline, CDR1 is LNHDA and CDR2 is SQIVND (reference sequence). The CDR3 has 14 amino acids. Trimming removed 6 bases from V and 6 bases from J; junction bases left unmatched: 7. The CDR3 DNA reads TGTGCCAGTAGCCCCCGGGACAGCTATGAAAAACTGTTTTTT. Protein product: CASSPRDSYEKLFF.

This clonotype was counted many times. The chain combines TRBV27 with TRBJ1-1; 9 nucleotides align to TRBD1. The germline gives CDR1 MNHEY, CDR2 SMNVEV (reference sequence). The CDR3 runs 14 residues. Trimming removed 4 bases from V and 4 bases from J; junction bases left unmatched: 4. For the CDR3, the DNA is TGTGCCAGCAGTTATGTGGACAGGGGCACTGAAGCTTTCTTT. Its translation: CASSYVDRGTEAFF.

This clonotype was seen ten or more times. The rearrangement uses TRBV5-5 and TRBJ2-7, with a possible D match to TRBD1 (5 bases). Per the germline V gene, CDR1 is SGHKS and CDR2 is YYEKEE (reference sequence). V dropped 0 bases and J dropped 2 bases, with 6 bases sitting between them. This CDR3 spans 13 amino acids. Here the CDR3 DNA reads TGTGCCAGCAGCTTGGAGGGGACCTACGAGCAGTACGTC. It encodes CASSLEGTYEQYV.

Points on this clonotype: A much larger clonotype is one base distant, so this may be a read error. The rearrangement uses TRBV14 and TRBJ2-3; a weak D match, TRBD2 (5 bases). The CDR3 is 17 residues long. Germline-derived CDR1 and CDR2 are SGHDN and FVKESK. CDR3 sequence (DNA): TGTGCCAGCAGCCAAGGGAGGTTGGCAGCTAGCAGAGATACGCAGTATTTT. Residues: CASSQGRLAASRDTQYF.

J is TRBJ2-1 and V is TRBV7-6; TRBD1 matches at 8 bases. CDR3 size: 12 residues. J lost 9 bases, V lost 5 bases, and 3 bases had no gene match. Germline CDR1 and CDR2: SGHVS and FNYEAQ. Written as DNA, the CDR3 is TGTGCCAGCAGCCGGACAGGGATTGAGCAGTTCTTC. It is translated as CASSRTGIEQFF.

This clonotype showed up many times. The V call is TRBV20-1, the J call TRBJ1-1; 7 nucleotides match TRBD1. The trim removed 7 bases at V and 5 bases at J, leaving 10 bases unmatched. The CDR3 length is 13 residues. CDR1 and CDR2 from the germline V gene are DFQATT and SNEGSKA (reference sequence). CDR3 DNA sequence: TGCAGTGTTCGGCAGGGGGGAAAGACTGAAGCTTTCTTT. Amino acids: CSVRQGGKTEAFF.

This clonotype was recorded many times. The rearrangement uses TRBV20-1 and TRBJ2-2, with no clear D. V lost 2 bases and J lost 6, with 13 bases in between. The CDR3 runs to 14 residues. CDR1 and CDR2 (germline): DFQATT, SNEGSKA (reference sequence). The CDR3 bases are TGCAGTGCTAGATCGGGCCGGATGGCCGGGGAGCTGTTTTTT. It specifies CSARSGRMAGELFF.

This clonotype has just a few counts. The chain links TRBV7-9 to TRBJ1-1; no clear D gene. Germline lookup yields CDR1 SEHNR and CDR2 FQNEAQ (reference sequence). The CDR3 totals 12 residues. The ends were cut back, 1 base at V and 9 bases at J, with 9 bases in the middle. CDR3 protein: CASSLDSKKAFF. The DNA for the CDR3 is TGTGCCAGCAGCTTAGATTCCAAAAAAGCTTTCTTT.

The genes are TRBV7-2 and TRBJ1-2, with D possibly TRBD1 on 5 matching bases. This CDR3 is 16 amino acids long. Germline CDR1 is SGHTA and CDR2 is FQGNSA. V lost 5 bases to trimming and J lost 2 bases, with 18 bases between them. The CDR3 nucleotides are TGTGCCAGCAGCCTGTCTTCCGGGACGGGAAACTATGGCTACACCTTC. Residues: CASSLSSGTGNYGYTF.

The CDR3 DNA is TGTGCCAGCCGCCCGAGGACTAGCGGGGGGGCCGCTAATACGCAGTATTTT. It is translated as CASRPRTSGGAANTQYF. This chain uses TRBV7-8 with TRBJ2-3; the match to TRBD2 covers 15 bases. V shed 8 bases and J 7 bases; nucleotides not matched to a gene: 13. Germline V gene lookup returns CDR1 SGHVS and CDR2 FQNEAQ. The length of the CDR3 is 17 residues.

There are a few counts of this clonotype. The DNA for the CDR3 is TGTGCCAGCAGCCAAGTTGGGACGCTATCGGGCGGCTACACCTTC. Translated: CASSQVGTLSGGYTF. V is TRBV14 and J is TRBJ1-2; D is perhaps TRBD1 (5 bases). Deletions cut 1 base from V and 8 bases from J, with 17 bases between. The CDR3 spans 15 residues. Germline V CDR1 and CDR2: SGHDN, FVKESK. The full variable domain, in which reference TRBV14 and TRBJ1-2 provide the parts outside the CDR3, is EAGVTQFPSHSVIEKGQTVTLRCDPISGHDNLYWYRRVMGKEIKFLLHFVKESKQDESGMPNNRFLAERTGGTYSTLKVQPAELEDSGVYFCASSQVGTLSGGYTFGSGTRLTVV.

This clonotype was observed at least ten times. The gene calls are TRBV7-6 and TRBJ1-1; possible D gene TRBD1, 6 bases. The CDR3 is made up of 19 amino acids. Germline CDR1 is SGHVS and CDR2 is FNYEAQ. V gave up 2 bases and J gave up 8 bases, with 30 bases separating them. The CDR3 DNA reads TGTGCCAGCAGCTTACGAAACGCCCAGATTACAGGGTACGATTCAGAAGCTTTCTTT. It yields the protein CASSLRNAQITGYDSEAFF.

This clonotype was recorded at least ten times. The chain links TRBV20-1 to TRBJ1-2; D is undetermined. V lost 0 bases to trimming and J lost 7 bases, with 15 bases between them. There are 14 residues in the CDR3. From germline, CDR1 is DFQATT and CDR2 SNEGSKA (reference sequence). The CDR3 is CSARDFGTRFGYTF. CDR3 bases: TGCAGTGCTAGAGATTTTGGCACTCGCTTTGGCTACACCTTC.

This clonotype was picked up many times. The rearrangement links TRBV29-1 to TRBJ2-3; 14 bases are a match to TRBD2. Germline assignment: CDR1 SQVTM and CDR2 ANQGSEA. Trimming at V came to 8 bases and at J to 4 bases, leaving 5 bases not matched to a gene. This CDR3 is built from 14 residues. CDR3 region: CSLWTSGGSDTQYF. CDR3 nucleotides: TGCAGCCTCTGGACTAGCGGGGGGTCAGATACGCAGTATTTT.

This clonotype was recorded many times. CDR3 DNA sequence: TGTGCCAGCAGTTCGCGTGCCGGCAAACTGTTTTTT. Residues: CASSSRAGKLFF. The chain employs TRBV12-3 or TRBV12-4 and TRBJ1-4; D is unresolved. The length of the CDR3 is 12 residues. V lost 4 bases to trimming and J lost 11 bases, with 11 bases between them.

Many counts were recorded for this clonotype. The chain is built from TRBV5-1 and TRBJ2-1; perhaps TRBD1 as D (6 bases). V lost 3 bases, J lost 7 bases, and 11 bases lay in between. Germline assignment: CDR1 SGHRS and CDR2 YFSETQ. CDR3 size: 13 residues. The CDR3 loop is CASSSPQGNEQFF. The CDR3 region has the DNA TGCGCCAGCAGCTCGCCACAGGGAAATGAGCAGTTCTTC.

The sample holds many counts of this clonotype. V usage is TRBV7-9 and J usage is TRBJ2-7, with unresolved D. This CDR3 is 14 amino acids long. Germline assignment: CDR1 SEHNR and CDR2 FQNEAQ (reference sequence). The V gene lost 4 bases and the J gene lost 0 bases, with 10 bases spanning the gap. CDR3 sequence reads: CASSSTHSSYEQYF. The CDR3 coding sequence is TGTGCCAGCAGCTCTACGCACAGCTCCTACGAGCAGTACTTC.

This clonotype was counted at least ten times. V is TRBV4-2 and J is TRBJ2-2, with 9 bases identical to TRBD2. With V trimmed by 0 bases and J by 5 bases, 10 bases remained unmatched. Germline CDR1 LGHNA, CDR2 YNFKEQ. The CDR3 covers 18 residues. The CDR3 sequence is CASSQDPWTSVPTGELFF. The CDR3 DNA is TGTGCCAGCAGCCAAGATCCCTGGACTAGCGTCCCAACCGGGGAGCTGTTTTTT.

This clonotype was seen at least ten times. V gene TRBV7-2 combines with J gene TRBJ2-3; unclear D gene. Between the trimmed V and J ends, which lost 0 bases and 2 bases, there was a span of 6 bases. CDR1 and CDR2 (germline): SGHTA, FQGNSA. This CDR3 has 14 residues. The CDR3 region is CASSLAVDTDTQYF. As DNA, the CDR3 is TGTGCCAGCAGCTTAGCGGTAGACACAGATACGCAGTATTTT. Based on the CDR3 plus reference TRBV7-2 and TRBJ2-3, the full variable domain is GAGVSQSPSNKVTEKGKDVELRCDPISGHTALYWYRQSLGQGLEFLIYFQGNSAPDKSGLPSDRFSAERTGGSVSTLTIQRTQQEDSAVYLCASSLAVDTDTQYFGPGTRLTVL.

This clonotype was seen repeatedly, ten times or more. This chain connects TRBV10-2 to TRBJ1-2, with TRBD1 matching over 10 bases. J was trimmed by 2 bases and V by 7 bases; bases with no gene match: 1. CDR1 and CDR2 (germline): WSHSY, SAAADI. The CDR3 sequence is 13 residues long. Written as DNA, the CDR3 is TGCGCCAGCACGGGACAGGGGAACTATGGCTACACCTTC. As protein: CASTGQGNYGYTF.

This clonotype was counted many times. At one end, the junction sequence differs from germline, possibly due to a read error. The chain employs TRBV12-3 or TRBV12-4 and TRBJ2-5, with 8 bases matching TRBD2. This CDR3 contains 15 residues. The CDR3 reads CASSLGQRGPETQYF. In nucleotides, the CDR3 is TGTGCCAGCAGCTTAGGCCAGCGGGGGCCAGAGACCCAGTACTTC.

In its sample, this clonotype was seen many times. This rearrangement joins TRBV29-1 to TRBJ2-1; the D gene is possibly TRBD2 (7 bases). In germline, CDR1 is SQVTM, CDR2 ANQGSEA. This CDR3 is 14 amino acids long. Trimming stripped 4 bases from V and 2 bases from J, with 12 bases between. This CDR3 reads CSVVRGGPYNEQFF. The CDR3 nucleotides are TGCAGCGTTGTGAGGGGGGGTCCCTACAATGAGCAGTTCTTC.

This clonotype was found a few times. The chain combines TRBV5-4 with TRBJ1-4; D uncertain. V was shortened by 4 bases and J by 0 bases, with 10 bases between the two germline ends. The CDR3 is 15 residues long. Germline CDR1 is SGHNT and CDR2 is YYREEE (reference sequence). CDR3 bases: TGTGCCAGCAGCGAGGGCGGGGCAACTAATGAAAAACTGTTTTTT. Its translation: CASSEGGATNEKLFF.

About this clonotype: The CDR3 does not close with the conserved phenylalanine or tryptophan, likely indicating a read error. The chain links TRBV30 to TRBJ1-5; 7 nucleotides align to TRBD1. The CDR3 contains 14 residues. Looked up from germline, CDR1 is GTSNPN and CDR2 is SVGIG (reference sequence). V gave up 1 base and J gave up 3 bases; unmatched junction bases: 3. The CDR3 DNA is TGTGCCTGGAGTGGGGACAGTAACAATCAGCCCCAGCATTCT. As protein: CAWSGDSNNQPQHS.

This clonotype was seen repeatedly, ten times or more. This CDR3 is CASSVSGGAYEQYV. The CDR3 DNA sequence: TGTGCCAGCAGCGTTTCAGGGGGCGCCTACGAGCAGTACGTC. The V call is TRBV7-2, the J call TRBJ2-7, with 8 bases lining up with TRBD1. Germline CDR1 SGHTA, CDR2 FQGNSA. CDR3 length: 14 residues. The V gene end was trimmed by 5 bases and the J gene end by 2 bases; junction bases not matched to a gene: 5.

There are many counts of this clonotype. This sequence joins TRBV5-1 and TRBJ1-5, with D hard to call. The V gene's germline CDR1 is SGHRS and CDR2 YFSETQ. The CDR3 length is 14 residues. V was trimmed by 4 bases and J by 2 bases, leaving 10 bases between them. The chain's CDR3 is CASSATGGNQPQHF. The CDR3 bases are TGCGCCAGCAGCGCCACCGGAGGCAATCAGCCCCAGCATTTT.

This clonotype has only a few counts. The chain employs TRBV2 and TRBJ1-2, with 7 bases identical to TRBD1. CDR1 SNHLY and CDR2 FYNNEI come from the germline V gene. This CDR3 region has 13 residues. V gave up 4 bases and J gave up 2 bases; unmatched junction bases: 1. DNA for the CDR3: TGTGCCAGCAGTGCGGGACAGAACTATGGCTACACCTTC. Translating it yields CASSAGQNYGYTF.

There are many counts of this clonotype. The rearrangement joins TRBV6-5 to TRBJ1-6; the D is unclear. The CDR3 sequence is 14 residues long. V was clipped by 7 bases and J by 4 bases, with 11 bases between them. Germline V lookup: CDR1 MNHEY, CDR2 SVGAGI. Here the CDR3 DNA reads TGTGCCAGCACCCCCCAGGAATATAATTCACCCCTCCACTTT. This sequence encodes CASTPQEYNSPLHF.

This clonotype was seen at least ten times. This chain connects TRBV6-2 or TRBV6-3 to TRBJ2-1, with TRBD1 as a possible D gene (6 bases). Trimming took off 7 bases at V and 2 bases at J, with 15 bases between the two ends. The V gene's germline CDR1 is MNHEY and CDR2 SVGEGT. The CDR3 covers 15 residues. In nucleotides, the CDR3 is TGTGCCAGCAACCCCGAAGGACAGACCTACAATGAGCAGTTCTTC. Translation: CASNPEGQTYNEQFF.